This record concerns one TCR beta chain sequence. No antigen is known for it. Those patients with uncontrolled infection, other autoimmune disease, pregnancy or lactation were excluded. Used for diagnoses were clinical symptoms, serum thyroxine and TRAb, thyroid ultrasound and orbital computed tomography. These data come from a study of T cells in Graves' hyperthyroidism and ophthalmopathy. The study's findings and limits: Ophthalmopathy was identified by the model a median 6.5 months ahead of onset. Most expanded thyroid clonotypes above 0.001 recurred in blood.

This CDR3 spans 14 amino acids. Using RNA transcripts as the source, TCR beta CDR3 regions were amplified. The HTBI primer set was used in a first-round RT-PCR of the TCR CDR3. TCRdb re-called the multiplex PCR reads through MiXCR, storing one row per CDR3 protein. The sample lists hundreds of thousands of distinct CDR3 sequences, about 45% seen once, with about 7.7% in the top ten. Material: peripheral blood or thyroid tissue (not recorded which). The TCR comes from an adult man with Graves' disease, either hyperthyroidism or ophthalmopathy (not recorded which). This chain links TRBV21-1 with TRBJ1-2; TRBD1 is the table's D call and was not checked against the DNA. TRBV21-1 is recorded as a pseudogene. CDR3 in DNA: TGTGCCAGCAGTCAAACAGGGGACGGCTATGGCTACACCTTC. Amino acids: CASSQTGDGYGYTF.